The entry below describes one TCR beta chain. Germline V gives CDR1 MGHRA, CDR2 YSYEKL. The CDR3 totals 17 residues. The junction had 9 bases not matched to a gene; V was cut back by 2 bases and J by 4 bases. The data were taken from a study of PD-1 blockade in mismatch repair-deficient tumors. The table came from immunoSEQ multiplex PCR; TCRdb's copy has only in-frame clones and leaves some out. Among under 95,000 clones listed, approximately 81% were seen once. The sequence came from an adult with mismatch repair-deficient cancer. Sequences were derived from peripheral blood, sampled 12 weeks after starting pembrolizumab. V is TRBV4-1 and J is TRBJ1-5; the match to TRBD1 covers 9 bases. The CDR3 DNA reads TGCGCCAGCAGCCAACGATATCTGGACAGGGGAAATCAGCCCCAGCATTTT. It codes for CASSQRYLDRGNQPQHF.